This TCR beta chain comes out of a study of T cells in Graves' hyperthyroidism and ophthalmopathy. Study conclusions and caveats: Blood also held most thyroid clonotypes expanded beyond 0.001.

RNA transcripts served as the template for amplifying TCR beta CDR3 regions. HTBI primers were the set used in a first-round RT-PCR of the TCR CDR3. TCRdb processed the multiplex PCR reads anew with MiXCR; each CDR3 protein has one entry. Seen here are under 700,000 distinct CDR3 sequences, approximately 44% observed once, and the top ten hold 8% to 8.5%. Patients having uncontrolled infection, another autoimmune disease, pregnancy or lactation were not included. Thyroid ultrasound, orbital computed tomography, clinical symptoms, and serum thyroxine and TRAb underpinned diagnoses. Turning to this clonotype: Its cognate antigen is unknown.

This receptor was taken from a woman under 30 with Graves' hyperthyroidism. The material sequenced was peripheral blood or thyroid tissue (not recorded which).

The CDR3 DNA follows: TGTGCCAGCAGTGAAATGGGGGCCGGAGAAAAACTGTTTTTT. Translating gives CASSEMGAGEKLFF. The chain joins TRBV2 to TRBJ1-4; TRBD1 is a possible D gene (6 bases). The ends were cut back, 2 bases at V and 8 bases at J, with 12 bases in the middle. CDR3 length: 14 amino acids. Germline lookup yields CDR1 SNHLY and CDR2 FYNNEI.